The T cell receptor beta chain under discussion was sequenced for a study of cytomegalovirus exposure and HLA in healthy donors listed by TCRdb under 2017. Concerning the study at large: In an earlier analysis of roughly 590 of the donors, 276 Gb of sequence data and some 100 million unique TCR beta sequences from roughly 190 million T cells were reported. All discovery cohort repertoires had been generated using a single sequencing platform. To predict cytomegalovirus infection status, the study combined high-throughput TCR immunosequencing, statistical association of individual TCRs with disease status, and machine learning. To study patterns of TCR occurrence, a later analysis re-analyzed previously published TCR beta repertoires from 666 donors and added high-resolution HLA genotyping. A separate validation cohort of 100 to 150 different subjects was used in addition to the approximately 640-subject first cohort. Both class I and class II loci were covered by HLA typing, at four-digit resolution. A later genetic analysis used genome-wide SNP genotypes for about 60% of the roughly 700 donors, treating that subset as a discovery cohort. The study profiled the T cell repertoires of some 610 subjects by immunosequencing and related them to cytomegalovirus serostatus. The number of typed donors differed by locus: about 620-640 for A, B, C, DRB1 and DQB1; approximately 520 for DQA1; 606 for DPA1; and approximately 450 for DPB1. In the later analysis, no new phenotypic data were used to find candidate immune exposures; instead, reliance was placed on TCR beta sequences and their occurrence across donors. On average, roughly 200,000 unique TCR beta nucleotide sequences were sequenced per donor among several hundred genotyped donors of the cohort, with 15% to 20% of those sequences being non-productive. The aim of the study was to test whether cataloging public T cell receptors could identify signatures of past pathogen exposure. Among the roughly 400 genotyped donors, around 81% belonged to the genetic ancestry cluster associated with self-reported Caucasian donors. In an earlier analysis of several hundred of the donors, high-throughput TCR beta sequencing was used to judge whether each TCR beta V gene segment behaved as functional or pseudogenic. Alongside the repertoire data, information on donor age, sex, ethnicity and CMV serostatus was compiled. Roughly five DR-DQ haplotypes were handled as single units for association and clustering because linkage in the cohort was strong. An early release that covered fewer than 800 HLA-typed donors contained 300 to 350 gigabases of sequencing data and around 80 million unique TCR sequences. Overall study results and their limits: The study gave a list of under 200 TCR beta chains associated with cytomegalovirus. Assigning TCR associations to individual alleles was difficult when HLA alleles, especially DR and DQ, strongly co-occurred. A later analysis associated 15,000 to 20,000 TCR beta sequences with specific HLA alleles at a false discovery rate of 0.05. Linkage disequilibrium might explain the correlated functional status among segregating V segments, but an unknown experimental factor could not be ruled out. In vitro tests confirmed that a few of the cytomegalovirus-associated TCR beta chains recognize cytomegalovirus antigens. Compared with equally common non-associated chains, HLA-associated TCR beta chains in a later analysis were more clonally expanded and had lower generation probabilities. A cluster of highly shared sequence variants was judged likely to be a technical artifact of the sequencing pipeline. Cytomegalovirus status was reported to be diagnosed by the classifier with high specificity and sensitivity in both the original and validation cohorts. The 87-base-pair reads could not distinguish some IMGT-functional V segments, including TRBV6-2 and TRBV6-3, so those segments were excluded. While some public TCRs were present in many individuals, most TCR sequences turned up only very rarely across donors. The earlier analysis of some 540 of the donors excluded some 15 rarely observed V segments, including chromosome 9 orphons, because counts were too low. In a later genetic analysis, a missense DCLRE1C variant was associated with V-gene and J-gene trimming of TCR beta chains, and the association was replicated in an independent cohort. According to a later analysis, most CMV-associated TCR beta chains appeared to be HLA-restricted, and the HLA associations seemed to be driven largely by CMV exposure. Presence/absence analyses assumed roughly uniform sequencing depth across donors, an assumption that may not hold. Compared with the approximately 720-donor mean, donors in an Asian-associated ancestry cluster had fewer N-insertions in productive TCRs, according to a later genetic analysis. Because some donors lacked HLA typing at each locus, the association tests relied only on the typed subset. A further reported finding was that TCR beta sequences accurately predicted the HLA-A and HLA-B alleles for most subjects in the first cohort. The authors suggested that the approach could potentially be generalized to other disease states and immunological phenotypes. In an earlier analysis of approximately 590 of the donors, most TCR beta V segments appeared in productive rearrangements about 87% or about 30% of the time, broadly matching IMGT annotations. According to a later analysis, parvovirus B19, influenza, CMV and Epstein-Barr virus appeared linked to several top co-occurrence clusters. Only TCR beta chains were sequenced in this cohort, and the absence of alpha or paired-chain data limited detectable features. Immune exposure information for the cohort was limited to CMV serostatus. According to a later analysis, TCR association rates differed among HLA loci, with DRB1 alleles showing the most associated TCRs and HLA-C alleles showing the fewest.

The cohort comprised 670 or so healthy bone marrow donors. All cohort members were sampled while nominally healthy, although unrecorded immune exposures were likely present. The donor tested CMV seronegative and was one of the 352 seronegative cohort members. Every donor gave a peripheral blood sample, and the peripheral blood mononuclear cells from that sample were used for TCR beta sequencing. Genomic DNA was extracted from the blood cell samples with the Qiagen DNeasy Blood Extraction Kit. The library was obtained by the immunoSEQ multiplex PCR assay. For the multiplex PCR, a mixture combining 60 forward primers for TCR Vbeta segments and 13 reverse primers for TCR Jbeta segments was used. A multiplex PCR assay on genomic DNA amplified the CDR3 region of rearranged TCR beta genes. On the Illumina HiSeq System, the amplified TCR beta libraries were sequenced as 87-base-pair reads. The study's own analysis went as follows. A later analysis tallied about 77 million unique TCR beta chains across the roughly 610 repertoires, and approximately 12 million of those chains were shared by two or more donors. A nearest-neighbor algorithm error-corrected the raw reads and collapsed the reads into unique sequences, merging closely related sequences to remove PCR and sequencing errors. To assign V, D and J gene segments, CDR3 sequences were aligned to IMGT reference sequences. Each retained sequence needed at least a six-nucleotide match to both a V gene segment and a J gene segment. Rearrangements were classified as productive when the CDR3 lacked stop codons and remained in frame with V and J, and all other rearrangements were classified as non-productive. Following IMGT convention, CDR3 was defined as the stretch from the second conserved V-encoded cysteine up to the conserved J-encoded phenylalanine. Sequences without an unambiguous match to a single V gene segment were excluded from the earlier analysis of several hundred of the donors. In an earlier analysis of approximately 590 of the donors, a V segment was called functional when productive rearrangements were above 56.7%, and segregating when the standard deviation between donors exceeded 5%. A statistical classification framework was built for diagnosing cytomegalovirus status from the catalog of TCR beta chain sequences. In a later analysis, TCR nucleotide sequences were compared against IMGT/GENE-DB human TR gene sequences so that V and J genes could be assigned. The TCRdist pipeline was used in a later analysis to assign CDR3 sequences and most-parsimonious VDJ recombination scenarios. In a later analysis, each TCR beta chain was defined by its CDR3 amino acid sequence together with its V-gene family, and reads without a unique V-gene family were excluded. As a way to deal with suspected cross-contamination and a sequencing artifact, a later analysis dropped 640 or so nucleotide sequences that were highly shared and had low generation probability. A later analysis calculated a clonal expansion index for each public chain from normalized within-repertoire ranks of inferred template counts. Generation probabilities in a later analysis came from a VDJ recombination model fitted to out-of-frame rearrangements, and those results were checked against IGoR. In a later analysis, TCR-TCR, TCR-HLA and TCR-CMV co-occurrence was scored with hypergeometric tests, and a repertoire-size bias correction was applied to TCR pairs. To estimate false discovery rates, a later analysis permuted the HLA or CMV assignments 20 times. In a later analysis, co-occurring TCRs were grouped using DBSCAN, with TCRdist sequence similarity added in when clustering inside HLA-allele-positive subsets. For co-occurrence clustering, repertoires with fewer than 30,000 or more than 120,000 public chains were excluded, along with roughly 5 repertoires with anomalous nucleotide sharing. As stored in TCRdb, this immuneACCESS dataset retains in-frame rearrangements with V and J assigned. A fraction of the clones does not appear; measured against another copy, unresolved V genes explain less than half of the discrepancy, and the remainder lacks a known reason. The DNA was the basis for D and trimming; V, J and clone size are from that table. The sample profile shows over 130,000 clones; 65% to 90% of them were found once. The ten biggest clones cover 1.2% of the sample.

Including the terminal cysteine and phenylalanine, the CDR3 comprises 15 residues. The DNA shown is the 45-base CDR3, in frame from base 1. CDR1 and CDR2 were assigned from the germline V gene as SQVTM and ANQGSEA. V is trimmed back by 7 bases and J by 4 bases, and the junction contains 12 bases that no gene match accounts for. Regarding this clone: Its cognate antigen has yet to be identified. Base qualities are not at hand, and no much larger clone is one base apart.

The chain links TRBV29-1 with TRBJ2-3, and 9 junction bases match TRBD1. The clonotype originates from a female donor in good health and CMV-seronegative. Input material: PBMCs. Here is the DNA: TGCAGCGCCATGCACGGGGACAGGGCCCCAGATACGCAGTATTTT. The resulting protein is CSAMHGDRAPDTQYF.